Listed below are T cell receptor beta chains from one sample, sequenced in a study of OX40 agonist ivuxolimab in advanced cancers. The protocol was immunoSEQ multiplex PCR, while the TCRdb copy is restricted to in-frame clones and leaves out a portion. The table has 100,000 to 120,000 clones, 85% to 95% seen once; the top ten hold roughly 0.61%. The specimen comprised CD4+ or CD8+ T cells sorted from blood, sampled in a trial of the OX40 agonist ivuxolimab. The receptors here all came from an adult with an advanced solid tumor such as melanoma, head and neck, liver or kidney cancer. Each CDR3 is given with its conserved first and last residue. Fields, in order: J gene, D gene, CDR3 length, clone size, V gene, CDR3 protein, CDR3 DNA. The D gene is left open where the match is weak. A row's size may be missing; if present it is once, few, many or a size class.

J gene: TRBJ1-1; D gene: NA; CDR3 length: 13; clone size: NA; V gene: TRBV7-9; CDR3 protein: CASSLTGNTEAFF; CDR3 DNA: TGTGCCAGCAGTCTGACAGGGAACACTGAAGCTTTCTTT
J gene: TRBJ1-5; D gene: NA; CDR3 length: 14; clone size: NA; V gene: TRBV18; CDR3 protein: CASSLGAQGQPQHF; CDR3 DNA: TGTGCCAGCTCACTGGGGGCGCAAGGTCAGCCCCAGCATTTT
J gene: TRBJ1-5; D gene: NA; CDR3 length: 13; clone size: NA; V gene: TRBV18; CDR3 protein: CASSTGQGQPQHF; CDR3 DNA: TGTGCCAGCTCGACAGGCCAGGGACAGCCCCAGCATTTT
J gene: TRBJ1-3; D gene: NA; CDR3 length: 13; clone size: NA; V gene: TRBV6-1; CDR3 protein: CASSEYPGNTIYF; CDR3 DNA: TGTGCCAGCAGCGAATACCCCGGAAACACCATATATTTT
J gene: TRBJ2-1; D gene: NA; CDR3 length: 13; clone size: NA; V gene: TRBV15; CDR3 protein: CATSSRTDNEQFF; CDR3 DNA: TGTGCCACCAGCAGCCGGACGGACAATGAGCAGTTCTTC
J gene: TRBJ2-2; D gene: TRBD1; CDR3 length: 15; clone size: NA; V gene: TRBV6-1; CDR3 protein: CASRAGTGGSGELFF; CDR3 DNA: TGTGCCAGCAGGGCCGGGACAGGGGGCTCCGGGGAGCTGTTTTTT
J gene: TRBJ2-7; D gene: NA; CDR3 length: 15; clone size: NA; V gene: TRBV7-8; CDR3 protein: CASSLGTSSSYEQYF; CDR3 DNA: TGTGCCAGCAGCTTAGGGACATCGAGCTCCTACGAGCAGTACTTC
J gene: TRBJ2-1; D gene: TRBD1; CDR3 length: 12; clone size: NA; V gene: TRBV19; CDR3 protein: CASRTGANEQFF; CDR3 DNA: TGTGCCTCGAGGACAGGGGCCAATGAGCAGTTCTTC
J gene: TRBJ2-7; D gene: TRBD2; CDR3 length: 14; clone size: NA; V gene: TRBV19; CDR3 protein: CASGGREGRHEQYF; CDR3 DNA: TGTGCCAGCGGGGGACGGGAGGGCCGTCACGAGCAGTACTTC
J gene: TRBJ2-7; D gene: NA; CDR3 length: 15; clone size: NA; V gene: TRBV5-1; CDR3 protein: CASSSGLQDQGEQYF; CDR3 DNA: TGCGCCAGCAGCTCGGGACTCCAAGACCAAGGCGAGCAGTACTTC
J gene: TRBJ2-3; D gene: NA; CDR3 length: 12; clone size: NA; V gene: TRBV2; CDR3 protein: CASNLFTDTQYF; CDR3 DNA: TGTGCCAGCAACCTTTTCACAGATACGCAGTATTTT
J gene: TRBJ2-1; D gene: NA; CDR3 length: 12; clone size: NA; V gene: TRBV5-8; CDR3 protein: CASSPMAGEQFF; CDR3 DNA: TGTGCCAGCAGCCCAATGGCGGGTGAGCAGTTCTTC
J gene: TRBJ1-3; D gene: NA; CDR3 length: 13; clone size: NA; V gene: TRBV5-4; CDR3 protein: CASSLDPINTIYF; CDR3 DNA: TGTGCCAGCAGCTTGGATCCCATAAACACCATATATTTT
J gene: TRBJ1-6; D gene: NA; CDR3 length: 16; clone size: NA; V gene: TRBV9; CDR3 protein: CASNDAGVIGSSPLHF; CDR3 DNA: TGTGCCAGCAATGACGCCGGGGTAATCGGAAGTTCACCCCTCCACTTT
J gene: TRBJ2-2; D gene: TRBD1; CDR3 length: 15; clone size: NA; V gene: TRBV5-1; CDR3 protein: CASSLDRAGTGELFF; CDR3 DNA: TGCGCCAGCAGCTTAGACAGGGCGGGCACCGGGGAGCTGTTTTTT
J gene: TRBJ2-5; D gene: TRBD1; CDR3 length: 15; clone size: NA; V gene: TRBV5-1; CDR3 protein: CASSLDGTGQETQYF; CDR3 DNA: TGCGCCAGCAGCTTGGACGGGACAGGGCAAGAGACCCAGTACTTC
J gene: TRBJ1-6; D gene: NA; CDR3 length: 12; clone size: NA; V gene: TRBV6-5; CDR3 protein: CASSYSGSPLHF; CDR3 DNA: TGTGCCAGCAGTTACTCGGGTTCACCCCTCCACTTT
J gene: TRBJ2-2; D gene: NA; CDR3 length: 15; clone size: once; V gene: TRBV5-1; CDR3 protein: CASSLGQPNTGELFF; CDR3 DNA: TGCGCCAGCAGCTTGGGACAGCCGAACACCGGGGAGCTGTTTTTT
J gene: TRBJ1-2; D gene: NA; CDR3 length: 10; clone size: NA; V gene: TRBV19; CDR3 protein: CASMTGGYTF; CDR3 DNA: TGTGCCAGTATGACTGGGGGCTACACCTTC
J gene: TRBJ2-5; D gene: TRBD2; CDR3 length: 15; clone size: NA; V gene: TRBV5-1; CDR3 protein: CASSLDPGLAETQYF; CDR3 DNA: TGCGCCAGCAGCTTGGACCCGGGACTAGCGGAGACCCAGTACTTC
J gene: TRBJ1-2; D gene: TRBD1; CDR3 length: 14; clone size: NA; V gene: TRBV5-1; CDR3 protein: CASSFGTGGSGYTF; CDR3 DNA: TGCGCCAGCAGCTTTGGGACAGGGGGCTCTGGCTACACCTTC
J gene: TRBJ2-7; D gene: TRBD2; CDR3 length: 14; clone size: once; V gene: TRBV6-6; CDR3 protein: CASTELAGGYEQYF; CDR3 DNA: TGTGCCAGCACTGAACTAGCGGGAGGATACGAGCAGTACTTC
J gene: TRBJ1-5; D gene: TRBD1; CDR3 length: 18; clone size: NA; V gene: TRBV27; CDR3 protein: CVSSLSGTGANSNQPQHF; CDR3 DNA: TGTGTCAGCAGTTTGTCCGGGACAGGGGCGAATAGCAATCAGCCCCAGCATTTT
J gene: TRBJ1-4; D gene: NA; CDR3 length: 15; clone size: NA; V gene: TRBV6-1; CDR3 protein: CASRDLDSSREKLFF; CDR3 DNA: TGTGCCAGCAGGGACCTGGACAGTAGTCGGGAAAAACTGTTTTTT
J gene: TRBJ1-6; D gene: NA; CDR3 length: 15; clone size: NA; V gene: TRBV6-6; CDR3 protein: CASRTGVPINSPLHF; CDR3 DNA: TGTGCCAGCAGAACGGGGGTCCCTATTAATTCACCCCTCCACTTT
J gene: TRBJ2-1; D gene: NA; CDR3 length: 16; clone size: NA; V gene: TRBV18; CDR3 protein: CASSRDITSYYNEQFF; CDR3 DNA: TGTGCCAGCTCTCGGGACATAACATCATACTACAATGAGCAGTTCTTC
J gene: TRBJ2-1; D gene: TRBD2; CDR3 length: 15; clone size: NA; V gene: TRBV7-2; CDR3 protein: CASSERTSGRNEQFF; CDR3 DNA: TGTGCCAGCAGCGAAAGGACTAGCGGGAGAAATGAGCAGTTCTTC
J gene: TRBJ2-1; D gene: NA; CDR3 length: 12; clone size: NA; V gene: TRBV9; CDR3 protein: CAAPVRRYEQFF; CDR3 DNA: TGTGCAGCCCCGGTTAGACGATATGAGCAGTTCTTC
J gene: TRBJ1-1; D gene: NA; CDR3 length: 12; clone size: NA; V gene: TRBV6-5; CDR3 protein: CASSYSSDIYVF; CDR3 DNA: TGTGCCAGCAGTTACTCTTCGGATATCTATGTCTTT
J gene: TRBJ2-1; D gene: NA; CDR3 length: 15; clone size: NA; V gene: TRBV9; CDR3 protein: CASSPGGGGENEQFF; CDR3 DNA: TGTGCCAGCAGCCCTGGGGGCGGGGGTGAAAATGAGCAGTTCTTC
J gene: TRBJ2-7; D gene: NA; CDR3 length: 13; clone size: NA; V gene: TRBV29-1; CDR3 protein: CSVVGDSPYEQYF; CDR3 DNA: TGCAGCGTTGTCGGTGACAGTCCCTACGAGCAGTACTTC
J gene: TRBJ2-1; D gene: TRBD2; CDR3 length: 17; clone size: NA; V gene: TRBV19; CDR3 protein: CASSPQSRLAEYNEQFF; CDR3 DNA: TGTGCCAGTAGTCCCCAATCACGACTAGCGGAATACAATGAGCAGTTCTTC
J gene: TRBJ1-5; D gene: NA; CDR3 length: 15; clone size: NA; V gene: TRBV11-2; CDR3 protein: CASSLDPGENQPQHF; CDR3 DNA: TGTGCCAGCAGCTTAGACCCAGGGGAAAATCAGCCCCAGCATTTT
J gene: TRBJ1-1; D gene: NA; CDR3 length: 15; clone size: NA; V gene: TRBV5-1; CDR3 protein: CASSLVAQSMAEAFF; CDR3 DNA: TGCGCCAGCAGCTTGGTGGCGCAGTCAATGGCTGAAGCTTTCTTT
J gene: TRBJ1-1; D gene: TRBD1; CDR3 length: 15; clone size: NA; V gene: TRBV11-3; CDR3 protein: CASSLITGGVTEAFF; CDR3 DNA: TGTGCCAGCAGCTTAATCACAGGGGGAGTCACTGAAGCTTTCTTT
J gene: TRBJ2-7; D gene: NA; CDR3 length: 14; clone size: once; V gene: TRBV27; CDR3 protein: CASSQQPSSYEQYF; CDR3 DNA: TGTGCCAGCAGTCAACAGCCCTCCTCCTACGAGCAGTACTTC
J gene: TRBJ2-7; D gene: NA; CDR3 length: 13; clone size: NA; V gene: TRBV6-5; CDR3 protein: CASSYSSSYEQYF; CDR3 DNA: TGTGCCAGCAGTTACTCGAGCTCCTACGAGCAGTACTTC
J gene: TRBJ1-4; D gene: NA; CDR3 length: 15; clone size: once; V gene: TRBV27; CDR3 protein: CASSLGGPTTEKLFF; CDR3 DNA: TGTGCCAGCAGTTTAGGGGGACCAACGACCGAAAAACTGTTTTTT
J gene: TRBJ2-7; D gene: TRBD1; CDR3 length: 16; clone size: NA; V gene: TRBV27; CDR3 protein: CASSRDRGVLSYEQYF; CDR3 DNA: TGTGCCAGCAGCCGGGACAGGGGTGTATTATCCTACGAGCAGTACTTC
J gene: TRBJ2-4; D gene: NA; CDR3 length: 16; clone size: NA; V gene: TRBV15; CDR3 protein: CATSRDHTGLENIQYF; CDR3 DNA: TGTGCCACCAGCAGAGATCATACAGGGTTAGAAAACATTCAGTACTTC
J gene: TRBJ1-2; D gene: TRBD1; CDR3 length: 14; clone size: few; V gene: TRBV6-6; CDR3 protein: CASSYSTGGTGYTF; CDR3 DNA: TGTGCCAGCAGTTACTCCACAGGGGGCACCGGCTACACCTTC
J gene: TRBJ2-5; D gene: NA; CDR3 length: 14; clone size: NA; V gene: TRBV5-1; CDR3 protein: CASSYIGTGMDEYF; CDR3 DNA: TGCGCCAGCAGCTACATCGGGACTGGGATGGATGAGTACTTC
J gene: TRBJ1-5; D gene: NA; CDR3 length: 17; clone size: NA; V gene: TRBV21-1; CDR3 protein: CASRYTLQGYSNQPQHF; CDR3 DNA: TGTGCCAGCAGGTATACTCTCCAGGGCTATAGCAATCAGCCCCAGCATTTT
J gene: TRBJ2-1; D gene: TRBD2; CDR3 length: 15; clone size: NA; V gene: TRBV9; CDR3 protein: CASSVGLAGEHEQFF; CDR3 DNA: TGTGCCAGCAGCGTAGGCCTAGCGGGAGAACATGAGCAGTTCTTC
J gene: TRBJ2-5; D gene: TRBD1; CDR3 length: 17; clone size: few; V gene: TRBV15; CDR3 protein: CATSTPQRAGGPETQYF; CDR3 DNA: TGTGCCACCAGTACTCCACAGCGGGCAGGGGGCCCAGAGACCCAGTACTTC
J gene: TRBJ1-2; D gene: TRBD1; CDR3 length: 13; clone size: NA; V gene: TRBV5-4; CDR3 protein: CASSLGTGRGYTF; CDR3 DNA: TGTGCCAGCAGCTTGGGGACAGGGAGGGGCTACACCTTC